The 5 T cell receptor beta chains presented below share a single source sample, sequenced in a study of somatic mutations in cytotoxic T cells in rheumatoid arthritis. Clones were sequenced by immunoSEQ multiplex PCR, and TCRdb holds only the in-frame ones, with some missing. This table holds roughly 14,000 clones, around nine tenths found once. Source material: CD4+ T cells sorted from blood. The receptors were sampled from a man between 65 and 85 years old with rheumatoid arthritis.

This chain uses TRBV5-6 with TRBJ2-1; D is perhaps TRBD1 (5 bases). Germline-derived CDR1 and CDR2 are SGHDT and YYEEEE. The CDR3 has 13 residues. V was cut by 3 bases and J by 15 bases, with 19 bases left in between. CDR3 sequence reads: CASSSYDSEKRFF. The CDR3 region has the DNA TGTGCCAGCAGCTCCTATGACAGCGAGAAGCGGTTCTTC.

CDR3 region: CASSLAAALYEEQYF. The CDR3 bases are TGCGCCAGCAGCTTGGCGGCAGCGCTGTACGAGGAGCAGTACTTC. This chain joins TRBV5-1 and TRBJ2-7; D unclear. V lost 0 bases and J lost 7, with 17 bases in between. CDR3 length: 15 amino acids. Germline V gene sequence: CDR1 SGHRS, CDR2 YFSETQ. The full variable domain, completed using reference TRBV5-1 and TRBJ2-7, is KAGVTQTPRYLIKTRGQQVTLSCSPISGHRSVSWYQQTPGQGLQFLFEYFSETQRNKGNFPGRFSGRQFSNSRSEMNVSTLELGDSALYLCASSLAAALYEEQYFGPGTRLTVT.

The chain joins TRBV5-6 to TRBJ2-1; 9 bases are shared with TRBD2. The junction had 11 bases not matched to a gene; V was cut back by 0 bases and J by 7 bases. Per the germline V gene, CDR1 is SGHDT and CDR2 is YYEEEE. This CDR3 has 17 amino acids. In nucleotides, the CDR3 is TGTGCCAGCAGCTTGGGGCAAAGAACTAGCGGGCTAAATGAGCAGTTCTTC. Its protein is CASSLGQRTSGLNEQFF.

The chain carries TRBV18 and TRBJ2-3; D is possibly TRBD2 (5 bases). Trimming shortened V by 1 base and J by 4 bases, and 9 bases separated the two germline ends. The germline gives CDR1 KGHSH, CDR2 LQKENI. The CDR3 extends over 14 amino acids. For the CDR3, the DNA is TGTGCCAGCTCACCACGGGAGTATGCAGATACGCAGTATTTT. Protein: CASSPREYADTQYF.

The J gene is TRBJ1-1, the V gene TRBV6-1; 9 nucleotides align to TRBD1. CDR1 MNHNS and CDR2 SASEGT come from the germline V gene. The CDR3 consists of 15 residues. With V trimmed by 0 bases and J by 4 bases, 3 bases remained unmatched. CDR3 region: CASSEAGQGPTEAFF. CDR3 DNA: TGTGCCAGCAGTGAAGCGGGACAGGGTCCCACTGAAGCTTTCTTT.